These 12 T cell receptor beta chains were sequenced from one sample in a study of blood T cells in healthy people across ages. For the second PCR, which ran for roughly 7 to 11 cycles, a sample-barcoded 5' primer and a J-beta primer mix were used. TCRdb redid the calling of the 5' RACE reads with MiXCR, one entry per CDR3 protein. This repertoire shows some 1,500,000 distinct CDR3 sequences, about 42% found once; its top ten account for about 4%. Sequenced input: blood. These receptors were obtained from a woman younger than 30 in good health.

The chain carries TRBV7-2 and TRBJ2-1; a weak D match, TRBD2 (6 bases). The closer fit of TRBJ2-7 to the DNA end suggests the J call may be wrong. The CDR3 covers 16 residues. The germline V gene has CDR1 SGHTA and CDR2 FQGNSA. The DNA of the CDR3 is TGTGCCAGCAGCTCTCATGGGGGGTCCTCCTACAATGAGCAGTACTTC. Protein: CASSSHGGSSYNEQYF.

This clonotype was counted between two and nine times. The chain is built from TRBV7-9 and TRBJ2-1; D may be TRBD2 (10 bases). V lost 7 bases and J 6 bases, leaving 22 bases between the germline ends. The germline V gene encodes CDR1 SEHNR and CDR2 FQNEAQ (reference sequence). The CDR3 length is 16 residues. In DNA form, the CDR3 reads TGTGCCAGCATGACTAGCGGGCCACAGGGGGCCAATGAGCAGTTCTTC. Translation gives CASMTSGPQGANEQFF.

The chain carries TRBV6-2 or TRBV6-3 and TRBJ2-7; D ambiguous. Germline assignment: CDR1 MNHEY and CDR2 SVGEGT. Trimming took off 6 bases at V and 4 bases at J, with 16 bases between the two ends. The CDR3 extends over 14 amino acids. The CDR3 reads CASRPRNGFYEQYF. The CDR3, as DNA: TGTGCCAGCAGACCCCGGAACGGTTTTTACGAGCAGTACTTC.

In this sample, this clonotype turned up a few times. This chain connects TRBV20-1 to TRBJ1-2; tentative D call: TRBD1 (5 bases). Trimming left V 6 bases short and J 5 bases short, with 13 bases between. This CDR3 region has 12 residues. Germline CDR1 and CDR2: DFQATT and SNEGSKA (reference sequence). CDR3 region: CSALGAAYGYTF. CDR3 DNA: TGCAGTGCCCTAGGGGCGGCATATGGCTACACCTTC.

As concerns this clonotype: A read error may explain this, as a much larger clone is one base away. This sequence joins TRBV5-5 and TRBJ1-6; D is ambiguous. The CDR3 spans 13 residues. Germline V gene sequence: CDR1 SGHKS, CDR2 YYEKEE (reference sequence). Trimming removed 2 bases from V and 3 bases from J, with 3 bases in between. The CDR3 reads CASSFNYNSPLHF. The CDR3 DNA sequence: TGTGCCAGCAGCTTCAACTATAATTCACCCCTCCACTTT.

The rearrangement uses TRBV3-1 and TRBJ2-1, with TRBD2 matching over 8 bases. Germline CDR1 LGHDT, CDR2 YNNKEL (reference sequence). Losses at the gene ends were 3 bases for V and 1 base for J; bases not matched to a gene: 5. There are 16 residues in the CDR3. The CDR3 DNA follows: TGTGCCAGCAGCCAGAACAGCGGGAGTTCCTACAATGAGCAGTTCTTC. Protein sequence: CASSQNSGSSYNEQFF.

A few counts support this clonotype. V and J are TRBV27 and TRBJ1-5, with no clear D. The length of the CDR3 is 16 residues. CDR1 MNHEY and CDR2 SMNVEV come from the germline V gene (reference sequence). V lost 6 bases and J lost 0, with 15 bases in between. CDR3 coding DNA: TGTGCCAGCAGCTCGAGGACGGAATATAGCAATCAGCCCCAGCATTTT. It specifies CASSSRTEYSNQPQHF.

The CDR3 DNA is TGTGCCAGCAGCCAAGATTTGACTAGCAGGAATGAGCAGTTCTTC. As protein: CASSQDLTSRNEQFF. The rearrangement links TRBV3-1 to TRBJ2-1; 7 bases line up with TRBD2. J was trimmed by 7 bases and V by 0 bases; bases with no gene match: 6. The CDR3 is 15 amino acids. Per germline, CDR1 LGHDT and CDR2 YNNKEL (reference sequence).

This clonotype turned up a few times. The gene calls are TRBV4-3 and TRBJ2-3, with a possible D match to TRBD2 (6 bases). The germline V gene encodes CDR1 LGHNA and CDR2 YSLEER. Trimming took 0 bases from V and 1 from J, leaving 14 bases between them. The CDR3 runs 17 residues. CDR3 protein: CASSQDWSGEGTDTQYF. CDR3 nucleotides: TGCGCCAGCAGCCAAGATTGGTCGGGAGAGGGCACAGATACGCAGTATTTT.

This chain uses TRBV10-3 with TRBJ2-7; D is possibly TRBD1 (5 bases). There are 12 residues in the CDR3. The germline V gene has CDR1 ENHRY and CDR2 SYGVKD. Between the trimmed V and J ends, which lost 3 bases and 6 bases, there was a span of 9 bases. The CDR3 nucleotides read TGTGCCATCAGTGAAGGGGTTGGCGAGCAGTACTTC. This encodes CAISEGVGEQYF.

This clonotype showed up just once. The CDR3 nucleotides read TGTGCCAGCAGCCAATATCCAGCGGGGGGGCGGGTCCTTAGAAACATTCAGTACTTC. Amino acid sequence: CASSQYPAGGRVLRNIQYF. The chain couples TRBV7-2 to TRBJ2-5, with 10 bases that match TRBD2. The DNA end lines up better with TRBJ2-4; the J call may be wrong. Germline V gene sequence: CDR1 SGHTA, CDR2 FQGNSA. The CDR3 loop spans 19 amino acids.

This sequence joins TRBV20-1 and TRBJ2-3, with a weak D call TRBD1 (5 bases). Germline CDR1 reads DFQATT; CDR2 reads SNEGSKA (reference sequence). The CDR3 is 14 amino acids. The V end lost 4 bases, the J end lost 2 bases, and 13 bases lay between the germline ends. The CDR3 sequence: CSATPLGPTDTQYF. CDR3 bases: TGCAGTGCTACCCCTTTGGGGCCCACAGATACGCAGTATTTT.